The 10 T cell receptor beta chains below all came from one sample that was sequenced in a study of cytomegalovirus exposure and HLA in healthy donors. With 60 Vbeta and 13 Jbeta primers, the PCR was carried out. Clones were sequenced by immunoSEQ multiplex PCR, and TCRdb holds only the in-frame ones, with some missing. The table records approximately 100,000 clones, roughly 77% of them present only once. The specimen sequenced was PBMCs. The receptors here all came from a man aged 40-55 years in good health and CMV-seronegative.

The chain couples TRBV2 to TRBJ1-2; D uncertain. Germline loops: CDR1 SNHLY, CDR2 FYNNEI. This CDR3 has 13 residues. Deletions cut 2 bases from V and 8 bases from J, with 12 bases between. CDR3 nucleotide sequence: TGTGCCAGCAGTGAAAATCCTCGCCGGGGCTACACCTTC. It encodes CASSENPRRGYTF.

This chain uses TRBV4-2 with TRBJ2-3, with 8 bases that match TRBD2. This CDR3 contains 19 residues. J was trimmed by 4 bases and V by 4 bases; bases with no gene match: 19. Germline V lookup: CDR1 LGHNA, CDR2 YNFKEQ. Written as DNA, the CDR3 is TGTGCCAGCAGCCTCTGGGGGGTAGCGGGGTCCTTAACATCAGATACGCAGTATTTT. The encoded protein is CASSLWGVAGSLTSDTQYF.

The rearrangement links TRBV2 to TRBJ1-2; TRBD1 might be the D (6 bases). V was trimmed by 7 bases and J by 5 bases, leaving 14 bases between them. The CDR3 spans 13 residues. The V gene's germline CDR1 is SNHLY and CDR2 FYNNEI. CDR3 coding DNA: TGTGCCAGCAATGCGGGGGGGCGGTATGGCTACACCTTC. Translation gives CASNAGGRYGYTF.

This chain joins TRBV9 and TRBJ2-2; no reliable D call. There are 16 residues in the CDR3. Trimming removed 1 base from V and 0 bases from J, with 10 bases in between. From germline, CDR1 is SGDLS and CDR2 YYNGEE. Here the CDR3 DNA reads TGTGCCAGCAGCGTACGGCAGCGACCGAACACCGGGGAGCTGTTTTTT. Translated, it gives CASSVRQRPNTGELFF.

The chain is built from TRBV29-1 and TRBJ2-1; no definite D call. Trimming took 7 bases from V and 6 from J, leaving 13 bases between them. Germline V lookup: CDR1 SQVTM, CDR2 ANQGSEA. This CDR3 spans 12 amino acids. This CDR3 is CSASNKPNEQFF. CDR3 bases: TGCAGCGCCTCAAACAAACCCAATGAGCAGTTCTTC.

This clone was seen a handful of times. This chain connects TRBV6-1 to TRBJ1-4; TRBD1 matches at 10 bases. After removal of 5 bases from V and 7 bases from J, the junction contained 7 bases not matched to a gene. Germline V CDR1 and CDR2: MNHNS, SASEGT. CDR3 length: 15 residues. In DNA, the CDR3 is TGTGCCAGCAGTTGGTCGACAGGGGGCGGTGAAAAACTGTTTTTT. Its protein is CASSWSTGGGEKLFF.

The V call is TRBV5-1, the J call TRBJ2-2; 9 bases align to TRBD2. The CDR3 covers 14 residues. Trimming cost V 4 bases and J 6 bases; bases outside gene matches: 4. The germline V gene encodes CDR1 SGHRS and CDR2 YFSETQ. The CDR3 DNA is TGCGCCAGCAGCCGCGCGGGGGGGTCCGGGGAGCTGTTTTTT. Translating gives CASSRAGGSGELFF.

The chain combines TRBV7-9 with TRBJ1-4; D possibly corresponds to TRBD1 (5 bases). Between the trimmed V and J ends, which lost 4 bases and 0 bases, there was a span of 9 bases. The germline V gene encodes CDR1 SEHNR and CDR2 FQNEAQ (reference sequence). The CDR3 runs 15 residues. CDR3 loop: CASSSRQSTNEKLFF. The CDR3 DNA is TGTGCCAGCAGCTCCCGACAGTCAACTAATGAAAAACTGTTTTTT.

The chain carries TRBV5-1 and TRBJ2-2; 14 bases agree with TRBD2. V shed 0 bases and J 4 bases; nucleotides not matched to a gene: 5. CDR3 size: 18 residues. Germline CDR1 is SGHRS and CDR2 is YFSETQ. The CDR3 reads CASSLGLAGGQGTGELFF. CDR3 bases: TGCGCCAGCAGCTTGGGACTAGCGGGGGGGCAAGGCACCGGGGAGCTGTTTTTT.

The V call is TRBV7-2, the J call TRBJ1-1, with 9 bases fitting TRBD1. V shed 5 bases and J 2 bases; nucleotides not matched to a gene: 9. In germline, CDR1 is SGHTA, CDR2 FQGNSA. The CDR3 has 16 residues. The CDR3 here is CASSLSQGAGNTEAFF. CDR3 DNA sequence: TGTGCCAGCAGCCTATCACAGGGGGCGGGTAACACTGAAGCTTTCTTT.